Presented here are 20 T cell receptor delta chains from one specimen sequenced in a study of gammadelta T cells in human blood. TCRdb reanalysed the RT-PCR reads with CATT. This sample has roughly 250 delta-chain clones, with roughly a tenth found just once. Sequencing was carried out using non-Vgamma9Vdelta2 gamma-delta T cells from cord blood. These receptors were taken from a newborn.

This clone is hyperexpanded (1% or more) in the sample. This sample includes further DNA sequences coding for the same CDR3. The chain combines TRDV1 with TRDJ1, with D tentatively TRDD2 (5 bases). This CDR3 is 13 amino acids long. Germline lookup yields CDR1 TSWWSYY and CDR2 QGS. V shed 6 bases and J shed 8 bases, with 16 bases lying between them. The CDR3 bases are TGTGCTCTTGGCCCACGGCCTTCTCCGAAACTCATCTTT. Its protein product is CALGPRPSPKLIF.

Details on this clone: The translation of this DNA and the TCRdb protein of a much larger clone differ at residue 4, probably owing to a read error; the protein shown here is translated from the DNA. The chain carries TRAV38-2/DV8 and TRDJ1; 9 bases are a match to TRDD3. Germline CDR1 reads TSESDYY; CDR2 reads QEAYKQQN. The CDR3 is 19 amino acids. The CDR3 loop is CAYGSARSNWGKYTDKLIF. As DNA, the CDR3 is TGTGCTTATGGGAGCGCGCGGTCCAACTGGGGGAAGTACACCGATAAACTCATCTTT.

By sample fraction, this clone is large. This chain connects TRDV1 to TRDJ1; TRDD3 matches 13 bases. The CDR3 contains 22 residues. V was pared by 4 bases and J by 0 bases, with 20 bases of the junction left unmatched. Germline V gene lookup returns CDR1 TSWWSYY and CDR2 QGS. Written as DNA, the CDR3 is TGTGCTCTTGGGGTTCAACCCGATGCCAAGGACTGGGGGATACGAAACACCGATAAACTCATCTTT. Protein sequence: CALGVQPDAKDWGIRNTDKLIF.

The sample holds a few counts of this clone. TCRdb's listed protein matches a much larger clone and diverges from this DNA's translation at residue 11, likely through a read error; the protein shown comes from the DNA. The V call is TRAV23/DV6, the J call TRDJ1, with D perhaps TRDD2 (6 bases). The CDR3 covers 16 residues. Germline V gene data show CDR1 as NTAFDY and CDR2 as IRPDVSE (reference sequence). The chain's CDR3 is CALCPFRGDPIDKLIF. The CDR3 DNA sequence: TGTGCCCTTTGCCCCTTCCGCGGGGACCCCATCGATAAACTCATCTTT.

As concerns this clone: Since a far larger clone is one base different, this is likely a read error. This chain links TRDV2 with TRDJ1; maybe TRDD3 (6 bases). This CDR3 is built from 17 residues. Germline-derived CDR1 and CDR2 are GEAIGNYY and EKD. The germline V and J ends were trimmed by 0 bases and 0 bases, with 16 bases remaining between them. CDR3: CACDTTGIGQYTDKLIF. CDR3 DNA: TGTGCCTGTGACACCACTGGGATTGGTCAGTACACCGATAAACTCATCTTT.

Concerning this clone itself: TCRdb's protein for this DNA is that of a much larger clone and differs from the translation at residue 6, likely a read error; the protein shown is the DNA translation. This sequence joins TRDV1 and TRDJ1, with a weak D call TRDD2 (5 bases). The CDR3 totals 13 residues. Germline V lookup: CDR1 TSWWSYY, CDR2 QGS. V gave up 6 bases and J gave up 8 bases, with 16 bases separating them. In nucleotides, the CDR3 is TGTGCTCTTGGCCCATGGCCTTCTCCGAAACTCATCTTT. It specifies CALGPWPSPKLIF.

In this sample, this clone turned up a few times. The protein given by TCRdb reflects a much larger clone and differs at residue 9 from this DNA's translation, likely from a read error; the protein shown is the DNA's translation. V and J are TRDV1 and TRDJ4; no clear D gene. The CDR3 is 12 amino acids. The germline CDR1 and CDR2 sequences are TSWWSYY and QGS. The V and J ends lost 1 base and 7 bases respectively, with 10 bases between them. The CDR3 is CALGEPVGHLIF. The CDR3 DNA sequence: TGTGCTCTTGGGGAACCTGTGGGACACCTGATCTTT.

This clone is termed large. This sequence joins TRDV1 and TRDJ1; unclear D gene. Germline loops: CDR1 TSWWSYY, CDR2 QGS. V was shortened by 6 bases and J by 7 bases, with 15 bases between the two germline ends. The CDR3 extends over 13 amino acids. CDR3 nucleotides: TGTGCTCTTGGTTCTACTCCGCCAACTAAACTCATCTTT. It encodes CALGSTPPTKLIF.

As concerns this clone: TCRdb records a much larger clone's protein for this DNA, with a difference at residue 5 that likely arises from a read error; the protein given is the translation of the DNA. V and J are TRDV3 and TRDJ1; weak D call: TRDD3 (6 bases). Germline CDR1 and CDR2: TVYSNPD and GDNSRS (reference sequence). V dropped 2 bases and J dropped 4 bases, with 32 bases sitting between them. The CDR3 runs 19 residues. The CDR3 bases are TGTGCCTTTCCTTTCTACGGGACCCTGGGGACATGGAGAGACGATAAACTCATCTTT. This gives the protein CAFPFYGTLGTWRDDKLIF.

As for this clone: This is likely an artifact of a read error, given a far larger clone one base away. The sample carries other DNA sequences with the same CDR3. The chain combines TRDV1 with TRDJ1; D uncertain. V lost 6 bases and J 8 bases, leaving 16 bases between the germline ends. The V gene's germline CDR1 is TSWWSYY and CDR2 QGS. The CDR3 runs 13 residues. The CDR3 nucleotides are TGTGCTCTTGGCCCACGGCCCTCTCCGAAACTCATCTTT. Its translation: CALGPRPSPKLIF.

Judged by abundance, this clone is hyperexpanded. The genes are TRDV1 and TRDJ1; D uncertain. The CDR3 consists of 17 residues. The V gene lost 0 bases and the J gene lost 0 bases, with 14 bases spanning the gap. The germline gives CDR1 TSWWSYY, CDR2 QGS. The CDR3 DNA reads as TGTGCTCTTGGGGAACTATCGCCTCTTATAAACACCGATAAACTCATCTTT. Its translation: CALGELSPLINTDKLIF.

By proportion, this clone is medium-sized (0.01 to 0.1%). The J gene is TRDJ1, the V gene TRDV1; 9 bases are shared with TRDD3. Trimming took 4 bases from V and 0 from J; bases not matched to a gene: 15. The CDR3 length is 19 residues. Germline assignment: CDR1 TSWWSYY and CDR2 QGS. CDR3 protein: CALGGVVRGGYKYTDKLIF. Here the CDR3 DNA reads TGTGCTCTTGGGGGGGTCGTCAGGGGGGGATACAAATACACCGATAAACTCATCTTT.

This clone is categorized as hyperexpanded (1% or more). Other DNA sequences in the sample encode the same CDR3. The rearrangement joins TRDV1 to TRDJ1; 7 nucleotides match TRDD3. Germline CDR1 TSWWSYY, CDR2 QGS. Losses at the gene ends were 4 bases for V and 0 bases for J; bases not matched to a gene: 14. The CDR3 consists of 18 residues. The CDR3 reads CALGGSPGGLFYTDKLIF. For the CDR3, the DNA is TGTGCTCTTGGGGGGTCCCCTGGGGGTCTATTTTACACCGATAAACTCATCTTT.

This clone was counted between two and nine times. One base separates it from a far larger clone, so it is likely a read error. Other DNA sequences in the sample encode the same CDR3. The rearrangement joins TRDV1 to TRDJ4, with TRDD3 matching 9 bases. Germline V gene data show CDR1 as TSWWSYY and CDR2 as QGS. The CDR3 has 18 amino acids. CDR3 sequence: CALGDGSILGGYYRPLIF. CDR3 DNA: TGTGCTCTTGGGGACGGGAGCATCCTCGGGGGATACTACAGACCACTGATCTTT.

The chain links TRDV1 to TRDJ1, with 11 bases identical to TRDD3. The germline V gene encodes CDR1 TSWWSYY and CDR2 QGS. The CDR3 contains 20 residues. The trim removed 2 bases at V and 7 bases at J, leaving 21 bases unmatched. The CDR3 loop reads CALGESLPCYWGITGGKLIF. In DNA, the CDR3 is TGTGCTCTTGGGGAATCCTTACCTTGTTACTGGGGGATAACGGGAGGTAAACTCATCTTT.

About this clone itself: A single base is all that separates this from a far larger clone, so a read error is likely. Other nucleotide sequences from this sample produce the same CDR3. The genes are TRAV38-2/DV8 and TRDJ1; possibly TRDD1 for D (5 bases). Trimming stripped 9 bases from V and 2 bases from J, with 20 bases between. The CDR3 consists of 15 residues. Germline V lookup: CDR1 TSESDYY, CDR2 QEAYKQQN. Written as DNA, the CDR3 is TGTGCTTTCGCTATTCCACAAATACAAACCGATAAACTCATCTTT. It encodes CAFAIPQIQTDKLIF.

Points on this clone: The TCRdb record carries a much larger clone's protein, which differs from this DNA's translation at residue 6; a read error is the likely cause, and the protein listed here is the DNA translation. V and J are TRDV1 and TRDJ3; no reliable D call. The V and J ends lost 1 base and 2 bases respectively, with 21 bases between them. Germline CDR1 and CDR2: TSWWSYY and QGS. CDR3 length equals 21 residues. This CDR3 reads CALGEQLFFVNRPWDTRQMFF. The CDR3 DNA sequence: TGTGCTCTTGGGGAACAGCTCTTTTTCGTAAATCGACCCTGGGACACCCGACAGATGTTTTTC.

This clone qualifies as hyperexpanded. The rearrangement uses TRDV1 and TRDJ1; TRDD3 matches 8 bases. V was clipped by 0 bases and J by 4 bases; unmatched bases: 25. The CDR3 extends over 22 amino acids. Germline loops: CDR1 TSWWSYY, CDR2 QGS. The CDR3, as DNA: TGTGCTCTTGGGGAACTAGTTCGGGTAACAACATCCACTGGGGGTTATTTCGATAAACTCATCTTT. Its protein product is CALGELVRVTTSTGGYFDKLIF.

This clone is medium-sized in the sample. A much larger clone differs from this one at a single base, so this may be a read error. V and J are TRDV1 and TRDJ4; 9 bases line up with TRDD3. CDR1 TSWWSYY and CDR2 QGS come from the germline V gene. CDR3 length equals 18 residues. CDR3: CALGDGSILGGYYRHLIF. CDR3 in DNA: TGTGCTCTTGGGGACGGGAGCATCCTCGGGGGATACTACAGACACCTGATCTTT.

By frequency in the sample, this clone is large. The chain combines TRDV3 with TRDJ1; D gene ambiguous. CDR3 length: 14 amino acids. V lost 2 bases, J lost 0 bases, and 13 bases lay in between. Per germline, CDR1 TVYSNPD and CDR2 GDNSRS (reference sequence). CDR3 nucleotides: TGTGCCTTTTCCTCAAATCTCTACACCGATAAACTCATCTTT. Its translation is CAFSSNLYTDKLIF.